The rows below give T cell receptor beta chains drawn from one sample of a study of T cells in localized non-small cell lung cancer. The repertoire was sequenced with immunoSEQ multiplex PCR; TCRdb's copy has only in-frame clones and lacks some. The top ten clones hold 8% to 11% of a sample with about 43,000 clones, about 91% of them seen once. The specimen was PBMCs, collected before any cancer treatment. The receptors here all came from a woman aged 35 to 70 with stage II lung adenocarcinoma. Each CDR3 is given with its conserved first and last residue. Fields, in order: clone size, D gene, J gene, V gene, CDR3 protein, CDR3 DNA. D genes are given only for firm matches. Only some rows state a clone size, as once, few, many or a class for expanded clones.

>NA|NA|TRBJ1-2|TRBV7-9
CASSLAGRGGIRYGYTF
TGTGCCAGCAGCTTAGCCGGGCGCGGGGGGATTCGCTATGGCTACACCTTC
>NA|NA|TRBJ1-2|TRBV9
CASSVGGTTSNGYTF
TGTGCCAGCAGCGTAGGCGGGACAACTAGTAATGGCTACACCTTC
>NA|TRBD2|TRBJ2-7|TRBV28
CASTHPGWEGINEQYF
TGTGCCAGCACTCACCCGGGGTGGGAGGGCATCAACGAGCAGTACTTC
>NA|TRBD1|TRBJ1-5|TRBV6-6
CASSPGQAGNQPQHF
TGTGCCAGCAGTCCCGGACAGGCTGGCAATCAGCCCCAGCATTTT
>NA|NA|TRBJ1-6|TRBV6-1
CASSDRQLNNSPLHF
TGTGCCAGCAGTGATAGACAGCTTAATAATTCACCCCTCCACTTT
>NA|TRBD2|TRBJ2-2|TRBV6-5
CASSRTSDHGELFF
TGTGCCAGCAGTCGGACTAGCGATCACGGGGAGCTGTTTTTT
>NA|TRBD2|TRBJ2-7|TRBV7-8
CASSSRGNYEQYF
TGTGCCAGCAGCTCGCGGGGGAACTACGAGCAGTACTTC
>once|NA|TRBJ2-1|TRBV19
CASSRGVNNEQFF
TGTGCCAGTAGCCGCGGTGTAAACAATGAGCAGTTCTTC
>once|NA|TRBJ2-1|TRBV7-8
CASSLGFGDEQFF
TGTGCCAGCAGCTTAGGATTCGGGGATGAGCAGTTCTTC
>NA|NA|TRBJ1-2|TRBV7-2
CASSFGGANYGYTF
TGTGCCAGCAGCTTTGGGGGGGCTAACTATGGCTACACCTTC
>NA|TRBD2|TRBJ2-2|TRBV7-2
CASSPPSGGVTGELFF
TGTGCCAGCAGCCCCCCTAGCGGGGGGGTTACCGGGGAGCTGTTTTTT
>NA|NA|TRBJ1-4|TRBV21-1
CASSKESTGANEKLFF
TGTGCCAGCAGCAAAGAATCGACAGGGGCTAATGAAAAACTGTTTTTT
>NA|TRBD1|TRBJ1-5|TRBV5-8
CASSPRQGRNQPQHF
TGTGCCAGCAGCCCCAGACAGGGTAGGAATCAGCCCCAGCATTTT
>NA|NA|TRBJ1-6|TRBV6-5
CASSSGTYNSPLHF
TGTGCCAGCAGTTCTGGGACCTATAATTCACCCCTCCACTTT
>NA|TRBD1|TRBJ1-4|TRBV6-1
CASSVGQITNEKLFF
TGTGCCAGCAGTGTGGGACAGATCACAAATGAAAAACTGTTTTTT
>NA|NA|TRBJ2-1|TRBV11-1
CASSLTNREYNEQFF
TGTGCCAGCAGCCTTACCAACCGGGAGTACAATGAGCAGTTCTTC
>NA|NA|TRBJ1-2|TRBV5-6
CASSLVGSTFGYTF
TGTGCCAGCAGCTTGGTAGGGTCGACTTTTGGCTACACCTTC
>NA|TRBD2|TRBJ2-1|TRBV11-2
CASSLGLAGGSSYNEQFF
TGTGCCAGCAGCTTGGGACTAGCGGGGGGAAGCTCCTACAATGAGCAGTTCTTC
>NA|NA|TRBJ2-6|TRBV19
CASSIRSPGAGPSGANVLTF
TGTGCCAGTAGTATTAGATCTCCAGGGGCAGGTCCCTCTGGGGCCAACGTCCTGACTTTC
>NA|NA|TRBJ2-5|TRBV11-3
CASSSTDKTQYF
TGTGCCAGCAGCTCGACTGACAAGACCCAGTACTTC
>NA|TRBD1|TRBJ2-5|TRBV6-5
CASSYGTAYQETQYF
TGTGCCAGCAGTTACGGGACAGCCTATCAAGAGACCCAGTACTTC
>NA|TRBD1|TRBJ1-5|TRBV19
CASSMAFRQGNQPQHF
TGTGCCAGTAGTATGGCTTTTAGACAGGGGAATCAGCCCCAGCATTTT
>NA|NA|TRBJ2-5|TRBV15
CATSRKGTGRPETQYF
TGTGCCACCAGCAGAAAAGGAACGGGGCGCCCAGAGACCCAGTACTTC
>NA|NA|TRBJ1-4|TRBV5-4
CASSSNGNEKLFF
TGTGCCAGCAGTTCCAACGGTAATGAAAAACTGTTTTTT
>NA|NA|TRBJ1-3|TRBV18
CASSSVLTGVSGNTIYF
TGTGCCAGCTCGTCTGTGTTAACCGGGGTATCAGGAAACACCATATATTTT
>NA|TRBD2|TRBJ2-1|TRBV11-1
CASSHRPTGTRLNEQFF
TGTGCCAGCAGCCACCGGCCGACCGGGACTAGATTAAATGAGCAGTTCTTC
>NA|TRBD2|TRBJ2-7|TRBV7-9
CASSLGGAGGASEQYF
TGTGCCAGCAGCCTGGGGGGGGCGGGGGGCGCATCCGAGCAGTACTTC
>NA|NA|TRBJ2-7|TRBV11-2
CASSLDGPSYEQYF
TGTGCCAGCAGCTTAGACGGGCCCTCCTACGAGCAGTACTTC
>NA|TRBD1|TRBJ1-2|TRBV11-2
CASSDRQGAGYGYTF
TGTGCCAGCAGCGATAGACAGGGGGCGGGCTATGGCTACACCTTC
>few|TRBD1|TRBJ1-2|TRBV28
CASSPPGTGFNYGYTF
TGTGCCAGCAGTCCCCCGGGGACAGGGTTTAACTATGGCTACACCTTC
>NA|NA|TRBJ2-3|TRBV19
CASSIQLTGHTQYF
TGTGCCAGTAGTATACAGTTGACAGGCCATACGCAGTATTTT
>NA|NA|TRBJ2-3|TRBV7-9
CASSLARPPTDTQYF
TGTGCCAGCAGCTTAGCCCGACCTCCGACAGATACGCAGTATTTT
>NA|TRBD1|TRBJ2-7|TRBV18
CASSPNRGQGYEQYF
TGTGCCAGCTCACCCAACCGGGGACAGGGCTACGAGCAGTACTTC
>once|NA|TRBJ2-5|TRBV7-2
CASSLLGVFGGTQYF
TGTGCCAGCAGCTTATTAGGGGTGTTTGGTGGGACCCAGTACTTC
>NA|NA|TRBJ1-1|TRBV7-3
CASSASDTVTEAFF
TGTGCCAGCAGCGCGAGTGATACGGTGACTGAAGCTTTCTTT
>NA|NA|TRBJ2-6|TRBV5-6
CASSLRNSGANVLTF
TGTGCCAGCAGCTTGAGGAACTCTGGGGCCAACGTCCTGACTTTC
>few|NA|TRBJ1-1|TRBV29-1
CSVEPSTGNTEAFF
TGCAGCGTTGAACCCTCTACAGGGAACACTGAAGCTTTCTTT
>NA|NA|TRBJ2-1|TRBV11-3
CASSVTGGWGNEQFF
TGTGCCAGCAGCGTAACAGGCGGATGGGGCAATGAGCAGTTCTTC
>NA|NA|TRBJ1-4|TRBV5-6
CASSQLPRGADEKLFF
TGTGCCAGCAGCCAATTGCCTAGGGGTGCGGACGAAAAACTGTTTTTT
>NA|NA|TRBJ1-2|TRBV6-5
CASSYPGSNYGYTF
TGTGCCAGCAGTTACCCAGGGAGTAACTATGGCTACACCTTC
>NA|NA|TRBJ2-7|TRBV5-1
CASSFGQGTPYEQYF
TGCGCCAGCAGCTTTGGGCAGGGGACCCCCTACGAGCAGTACTTC
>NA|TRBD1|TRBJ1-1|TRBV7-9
CASSPRQGGTEAFF
TGTGCCAGCAGTCCACGACAGGGAGGCACTGAAGCTTTCTTT
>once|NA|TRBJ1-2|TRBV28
CASSLSLEGQPNYGYTF
TGTGCCAGCAGTTTATCTCTTGAGGGGCAGCCTAACTATGGCTACACCTTC
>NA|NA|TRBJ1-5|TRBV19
CATQEFYSNQPQHF
TGTGCCACCCAGGAATTTTATAGCAATCAGCCCCAGCATTTT
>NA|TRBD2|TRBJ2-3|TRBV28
CASSTTRASGELYTDTQYF
TGTGCCAGCAGTACGACCCGGGCTAGCGGAGAACTTTACACAGATACGCAGTATTTT
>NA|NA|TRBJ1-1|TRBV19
CASSREGKNTEAFF
TGTGCCAGTAGTAGGGAGGGGAAGAACACTGAAGCTTTCTTT
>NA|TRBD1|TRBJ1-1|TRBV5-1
CASSLVEGQGVGTEAFF
TGCGCCAGCAGCTTGGTAGAGGGACAGGGGGTAGGCACTGAAGCTTTCTTT
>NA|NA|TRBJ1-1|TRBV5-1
CASSLRAGSDTEAFF
TGCGCCAGCAGCTTGCGGGCAGGGTCGGACACTGAAGCTTTCTTT
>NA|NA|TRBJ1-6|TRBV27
CASSLRDSYNSPLHF
TGTGCCAGCAGTTTAAGAGACTCCTATAATTCACCCCTCCACTTT
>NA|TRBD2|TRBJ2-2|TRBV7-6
CASSPTPASGARAGELFF
TGTGCCAGCAGCCCCACCCCCGCTAGCGGGGCCCGGGCCGGGGAGCTGTTTTTT
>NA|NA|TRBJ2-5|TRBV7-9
CANPLRRHQETQYF
TGTGCCAACCCCCTCCGGCGTCACCAAGAGACCCAGTACTTC
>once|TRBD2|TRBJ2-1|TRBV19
CASSIRTSGMNSYNEQFF
TGTGCCAGTAGTATAAGAACTAGCGGGATGAACTCCTACAATGAGCAGTTCTTC
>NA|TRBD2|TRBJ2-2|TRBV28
CASSSPGGAGRRAGELFF
TGTGCCAGCAGTTCCCCGGGGGGAGCGGGCCGGAGGGCCGGGGAGCTGTTTTTT
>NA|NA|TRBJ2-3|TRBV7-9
CASSYRLATTDTQYF
TGTGCCAGCAGCTACCGCCTAGCGACCACAGATACGCAGTATTTT
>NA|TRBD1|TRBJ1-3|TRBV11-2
CASSLERTGTGNTIYF
TGTGCCAGCAGCTTAGAAAGGACAGGGACTGGAAACACCATATATTTT